This note documents a single TCR beta chain sequence. Its antigen is unknown. Generated by immunoSEQ multiplex PCR, the TCRdb table keeps only in-frame clones and is missing some. The sample yields tens of thousands of clones, 75% to 90% seen once. The CDR3 totals 14 residues. Trimming took 0 bases from V and 5 from J, leaving 11 bases between them. Germline CDR1 reads SGHRS; CDR2 reads YFSETQ. The record originates from a study of T cells in localized non-small cell lung cancer. Study-wide points: Patients showing higher blood T cell density tended to see longer overall survival. The study detected a median approximately 55 of the top 100 tumor clones in adjacent lung. It remains possible that heterogeneity exists, since only one tumor region was sequenced. Highest T cell clonality was seen in uninvolved adjacent lung, surpassing that measured in tumor.

The rearrangement uses TRBV5-1 and TRBJ2-5, with a weak D call TRBD2 (7 bases). The receptor's source is a woman aged 35 to 70 with stage I lung adenocarcinoma. The specimen was peripheral blood, collected before any cancer treatment. CDR3 DNA: TGCGCCAGCAGCTTGGTAGGGGGGGCTGAGACCCAGTACTTC. This codes for CASSLVGGAETQYF.